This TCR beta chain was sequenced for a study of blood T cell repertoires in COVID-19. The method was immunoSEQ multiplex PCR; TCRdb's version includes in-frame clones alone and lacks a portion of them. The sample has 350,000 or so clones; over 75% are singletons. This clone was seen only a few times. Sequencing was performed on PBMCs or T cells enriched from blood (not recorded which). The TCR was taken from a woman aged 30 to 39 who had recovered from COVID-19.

The CDR3 nucleotides are TGTGCCAGCAGCTTAGAGAGGGGAGGTTCGGGCTACACCTTC. Translating gives CASSLERGGSGYTF. The gene calls are TRBV11-2 and TRBJ1-2, with D possibly being TRBD1 (5 bases). V lost 0 bases, J lost 8 bases, and 13 bases lay in between. The germline V gene has CDR1 SGHAT and CDR2 FQNNGV. The CDR3 has 14 amino acids.